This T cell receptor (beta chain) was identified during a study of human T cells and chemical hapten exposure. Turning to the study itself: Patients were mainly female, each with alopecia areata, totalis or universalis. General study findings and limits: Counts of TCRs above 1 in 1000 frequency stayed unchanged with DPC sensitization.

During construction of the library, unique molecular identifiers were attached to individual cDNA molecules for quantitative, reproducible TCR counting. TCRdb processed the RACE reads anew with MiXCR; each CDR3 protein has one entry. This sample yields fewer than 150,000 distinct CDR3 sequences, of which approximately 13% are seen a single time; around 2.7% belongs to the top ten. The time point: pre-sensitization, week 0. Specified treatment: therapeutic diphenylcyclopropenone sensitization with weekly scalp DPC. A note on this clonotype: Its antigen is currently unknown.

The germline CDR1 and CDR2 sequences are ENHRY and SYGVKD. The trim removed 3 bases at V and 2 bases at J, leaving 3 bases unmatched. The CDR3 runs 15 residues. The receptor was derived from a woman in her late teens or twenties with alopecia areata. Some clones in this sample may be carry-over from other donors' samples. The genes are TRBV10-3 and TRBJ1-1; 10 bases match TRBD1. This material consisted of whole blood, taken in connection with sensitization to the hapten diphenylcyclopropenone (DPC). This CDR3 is CAISDRDRGNTEAFF. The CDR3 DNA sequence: TGTGCCATCAGTGATCGGGACAGGGGTAACACTGAAGCTTTCTTT.